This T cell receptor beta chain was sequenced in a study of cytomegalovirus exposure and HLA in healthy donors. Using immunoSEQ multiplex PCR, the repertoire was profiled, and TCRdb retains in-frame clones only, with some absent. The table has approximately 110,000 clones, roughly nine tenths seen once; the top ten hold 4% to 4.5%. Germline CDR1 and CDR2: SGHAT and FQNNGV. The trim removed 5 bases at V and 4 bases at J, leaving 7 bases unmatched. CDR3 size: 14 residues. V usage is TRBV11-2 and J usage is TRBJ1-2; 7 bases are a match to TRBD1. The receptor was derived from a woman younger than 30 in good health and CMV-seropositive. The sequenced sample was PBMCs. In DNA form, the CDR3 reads TGTGCCAGCAGCCACACCGGGACAGCCTATGGCTACACCTTC. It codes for CASSHTGTAYGYTF. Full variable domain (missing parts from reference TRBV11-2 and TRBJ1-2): EAGVAQSPRYKIIEKRQSVAFWCNPISGHATLYWYQQILGQGPKLLIQFQNNGVVDDSQLPKDRFSAERLKGVDSTLKIQPAKLEDSAVYLCASSHTGTAYGYTFGSGTRLTVV.